Listed below are T cell receptor beta chains from one sample, sequenced in a study of regulatory T cells in long-lasting Graves disease. TCRdb reprocessed the multiplex PCR reads with MiXCR, giving one entry per CDR3 protein. Found here are approximately 350,000 distinct CDR3 sequences, 15% to 20% of them singletons; the top ten hold around 20%. This sample also belongs to another study, concerning T cells in Graves' hyperthyroidism and ophthalmopathy.

Specimen: peripheral blood mononuclear cells (PBMCs), collected at new diagnosis, from a patient treated with antithyroid drugs. The receptor source for this set is a woman under 30 with Graves disease. The CDR3 runs from the conserved cysteine through the conserved F or W. A D gene is named only where the DNA matches it firmly. The listing skips clone size in some rows; elsewhere it reads once, few, many or a size class.

cdr3_nt: TGCGCCAGCAGCTCCTTAAACAGTGCAACTAATGAAAAACTGTTTTTT
cdr3_aa: CASSSLNSATNEKLFF
j_call: TRBJ1-4
clone_size: many
v_call: TRBV5-1
d_call: .

cdr3_nt: TGTGCCAGCAGTTTCCCGTCCTCTGGAAACACCATATATTTT
cdr3_aa: CASSFPSSGNTIYF
j_call: TRBJ1-3
clone_size: many
v_call: TRBV28
d_call: .

cdr3_nt: TGTGCCAGCAGCCAAGACACATTTGCACTAGCGGGGCTGGGGGAGACCCAGTACTTC
cdr3_aa: CASSQDTFALAGLGETQYF
j_call: TRBJ2-5
clone_size: .
v_call: TRBV3-1
d_call: TRBD2

cdr3_nt: TGTGCCAGCAGCGCGGGCAAGAACACTGAAGCTTTCTTT
cdr3_aa: CASSAGKNTEAFF
j_call: TRBJ1-1
clone_size: .
v_call: TRBV9
d_call: .

cdr3_nt: TGTGCCAGCAGTTACAGCGGGGACAGGGGAGGGACAGATACGCAGTATTTT
cdr3_aa: CASSYSGDRGGTDTQYF
j_call: TRBJ2-3
clone_size: many
v_call: TRBV6-5
d_call: TRBD1

cdr3_nt: TGTGCCAGCTCACCACAAACAGGGGGGGATCTGTACGAGCAGTACTTC
cdr3_aa: CASSPQTGGDLYEQYF
j_call: TRBJ2-7
clone_size: .
v_call: TRBV18
d_call: .

cdr3_nt: TGTGCCAGCAAGGGGTGGGGGACAGGGAGTAGACTCGCAGATACGCAGTATTTT
cdr3_aa: CASKGWGTGSRLADTQYF
j_call: TRBJ2-3
clone_size: many
v_call: TRBV28
d_call: TRBD1

cdr3_nt: TGTGCCAGCAGTTTCCCCAGACAGGGAGGGGAGCTGTTTTTT
cdr3_aa: CASSFPRQGGELFF
j_call: TRBJ2-2
clone_size: many
v_call: TRBV28
d_call: TRBD1

cdr3_nt: TGCGCCAGCAGCTTGGCCCCGCAGGGGTCATACTACGAGCAGTACTTC
cdr3_aa: CASSLAPQGSYYEQYF
j_call: TRBJ2-7
clone_size: many
v_call: TRBV5-1
d_call: .

cdr3_nt: TGTGCCAGCAGCTTAACGGCCCGAGGCAGGTACAATGAGCAGTTCTTC
cdr3_aa: CASSLTARGRYNEQFF
j_call: TRBJ2-1
clone_size: many
v_call: TRBV11-2
d_call: .

cdr3_nt: TGTGCCAGCAGCGGACCGACCGCGGGGCCCTACGAGCAGTACTTC
cdr3_aa: CASSGPTAGPYEQYF
j_call: TRBJ2-7
clone_size: many
v_call: TRBV5-6
d_call: .

cdr3_nt: TGTGCCAGTAGTATAATAGGGGGCAACGAGTTCTTC
cdr3_aa: CASSIIGGNEFF
j_call: TRBJ2-1
clone_size: .
v_call: TRBV19
d_call: TRBD1

cdr3_nt: TGTGCCAGCAGCTTTATGGGGGGGGGTGAAGCTTTCTTT
cdr3_aa: CASSFMGGGEAFF
j_call: TRBJ1-1
clone_size: few
v_call: TRBV7-9
d_call: .

cdr3_nt: TGCAGTGCTAAGCAGGGACAGGGGGCAGATACGCAGTATTTT
cdr3_aa: CSAKQGQGADTQYF
j_call: TRBJ2-3
clone_size: many
v_call: TRBV20-1
d_call: TRBD1

cdr3_nt: TGTGCCAGCAGTTCCCCGATGGGTAGCGGAGGCTACGAGCAGTACTTC
cdr3_aa: CASSSPMGSGGYEQYF
j_call: TRBJ2-7
clone_size: many
v_call: TRBV7-6
d_call: .

cdr3_nt: TGCGCCAGCAGCCAAGGACTGACAGATCCCTACGAGCAGTACTTC
cdr3_aa: CASSQGLTDPYEQYF
j_call: TRBJ2-7
clone_size: many
v_call: TRBV4-1
d_call: .

cdr3_nt: TGTGCCAGCAGCTTTTCGACGGACAGCCGATCAAAGTTAGGTAATGAGCAGTTCTTC
cdr3_aa: CASSFSTDSRSKLGNEQFF
j_call: TRBJ2-1
clone_size: many
v_call: TRBV7-8
d_call: .

cdr3_nt: TGTGCCAGCACGAGCTGGGAGGTCGACTACGAGCAGTACTTC
cdr3_aa: CASTSWEVDYEQYF
j_call: TRBJ2-7
clone_size: many
v_call: TRBV28
d_call: .

cdr3_nt: TGTGCCAGCAGCTTAACAGCGGTTAGCACAGATACGCAGTATTTT
cdr3_aa: CASSLTAVSTDTQYF
j_call: TRBJ2-3
clone_size: many
v_call: TRBV7-3
d_call: .

cdr3_nt: TGTGCCAGCAGTTCGGCGAGCGGGGAGGACTATGGCTACACCTTC
cdr3_aa: CASSSASGEDYGYTF
j_call: TRBJ1-2
clone_size: few
v_call: TRBV28
d_call: .

cdr3_nt: TGCGCCAGCAGCTTGACAGGGGGGAGCACAGATACGCAGTATTTT
cdr3_aa: CASSLTGGSTDTQYF
j_call: TRBJ2-3
clone_size: many
v_call: TRBV5-1
d_call: TRBD1

cdr3_nt: TGTGCCAGCAGCCTGGCGGGGGGCTCTGGGGCCAACGTCCTGACTTTC
cdr3_aa: CASSLAGGSGANVLTF
j_call: TRBJ2-6
clone_size: few
v_call: TRBV3-1
d_call: TRBD2

cdr3_nt: TGTGCCAGCAGCCAAGCGTTGTCGGGGCTGGCGAACACTGAAGCTTTCTTT
cdr3_aa: CASSQALSGLANTEAFF
j_call: TRBJ1-1
clone_size: .
v_call: TRBV14
d_call: .

cdr3_nt: TGTGCCAGCAGCTATAGGCCGGGACAGGGGGCCACTGGGGCCAACGTCCTGACTTTC
cdr3_aa: CASSYRPGQGATGANVLTF
j_call: TRBJ2-6
clone_size: .
v_call: TRBV7-9
d_call: TRBD1

cdr3_nt: TGTGCCAGCAGCCAAGATTCAGAGCGGGACCCCACAGATACGCAGTATTTT
cdr3_aa: CASSQDSERDPTDTQYF
j_call: TRBJ2-3
clone_size: many
v_call: TRBV14
d_call: TRBD2

cdr3_nt: TGCGCCAGCAGCCAGGTCAGGAGCTATGGCTACACCTTC
cdr3_aa: CASSQVRSYGYTF
j_call: TRBJ1-2
clone_size: many
v_call: TRBV2
d_call: .

cdr3_nt: TGTGCCACCGGGGACGCCTACTACGAGCAGTACTTC
cdr3_aa: CATGDAYYEQYF
j_call: TRBJ2-7
clone_size: many
v_call: TRBV27
d_call: .

cdr3_nt: TGCGCCAGCAGCCCACAGGTGTTCAATTCACCCCTCCACTTT
cdr3_aa: CASSPQVFNSPLHF
j_call: TRBJ1-6
clone_size: few
v_call: TRBV5-1
d_call: .

cdr3_nt: TGTGCCAGCAGTTTCGGGGATCCGAACACCGGGGAGCTGTTTTTT
cdr3_aa: CASSFGDPNTGELFF
j_call: TRBJ2-2
clone_size: few
v_call: TRBV28
d_call: .

cdr3_nt: TGTGCCATCGGAGAGAAACACAGCTCCTACGAGCAGTACTTC
cdr3_aa: CAIGEKHSSYEQYF
j_call: TRBJ2-7
clone_size: few
v_call: TRBV10-3
d_call: .

cdr3_nt: TGTGCCACGTCACGCCGAAAAACTAATGAAAAACTGTTTTTT
cdr3_aa: CATSRRKTNEKLFF
j_call: TRBJ1-4
clone_size: many
v_call: TRBV28
d_call: .

cdr3_nt: TGTGCCAGCAGCCACAACTCTGGAAACACCATATATTTT
cdr3_aa: CASSHNSGNTIYF
j_call: TRBJ1-3
clone_size: many
v_call: TRBV3-1
d_call: .

cdr3_nt: TGTGCCAGCAGCCAAGCTCGCTCCGGCTACACCTTC
cdr3_aa: CASSQARSGYTF
j_call: TRBJ1-2
clone_size: many
v_call: TRBV3-1
d_call: .

cdr3_nt: TGTGCCAGCAGCCAAGAACTAGCGGGGGCCCAAGAGACCCAGTACTTC
cdr3_aa: CASSQELAGAQETQYF
j_call: TRBJ2-5
clone_size: many
v_call: TRBV3-1
d_call: TRBD2

cdr3_nt: TGTGCCTGGAGCCACCCCGGACTAGCGGGGGGCACAGATACGCAGTATTTT
cdr3_aa: CAWSHPGLAGGTDTQYF
j_call: TRBJ2-3
clone_size: many
v_call: TRBV30
d_call: TRBD2

cdr3_nt: TGTGCCAGCAGCCAAAGGGACTCTGGAAACACCATATATTTT
cdr3_aa: CASSQRDSGNTIYF
j_call: TRBJ1-3
clone_size: many
v_call: TRBV3-1
d_call: .

cdr3_nt: TGCGCCAGCAGCCATTCCCCACCACTACTAGCGGGTAGGCGCACAGATACGCAGTATTTT
cdr3_aa: CASSHSPPLLAGRRTDTQYF
j_call: TRBJ2-3
clone_size: .
v_call: TRBV4-1
d_call: TRBD2

cdr3_nt: TGTGCCAGCAGTTACTCCCGACTAACGGCCGCCGGTGAGCAGTTCTTC
cdr3_aa: CASSYSRLTAAGEQFF
j_call: TRBJ2-1
clone_size: .
v_call: TRBV6-2/TRBV6-3
d_call: .